This T cell receptor (beta chain) was sequenced during a study of PD-L1 blockade in urothelial cancer. Study-wide context: Specimens of blood held a median count of roughly 140,000 T cells.

Indicated time point: pretreatment peripheral blood. Sequencing used immunoSEQ multiplex PCR; TCRdb keeps in-frame clones, though not all of them. The sample yields fewer than 50,000 clones, around 74% seen once. The specimen was PBMCs, collected around atezolizumab (anti-PD-L1) treatment. The receptor was isolated from a man aged 65 to 79 with urothelial cancer.

The CDR3 region is CASRKQGASNQPQHF. The CDR3 DNA follows: TGTGCCAGTAGAAAACAGGGGGCCAGCAATCAGCCCCAGCATTTT. The genes are TRBV19 and TRBJ1-5; 9 positions agree with TRBD1. The CDR3 sequence is 15 residues long. Germline V CDR1 and CDR2: LNHDA, SQIVND (reference sequence). V was pared by 6 bases and J by 1 base, with 4 bases of the junction left unmatched.